This T cell receptor beta chain comes out of a study of blood T cells in healthy people across ages. Study outcomes and limitations: Possibly confounding the expanded clonotype changes was the fact that donor CMV status was unknown. The authors considered diversity estimates from one million T cells to be underestimates.

Primed by a sample-barcoded 5' primer and a J-beta primer mix, a second PCR proceeded for 7 to 11 cycles. From the 5' RACE reads, TCRdb called clonotypes with MiXCR, one entry per CDR3 protein. This sample yields around 970,000 distinct CDR3 sequences, of which 51% are seen a single time; around 21% belongs to the top ten. The V end was cut by 2 bases, the J end by 5 bases, with 6 bases between. The CDR3 runs to 11 residues. In germline, CDR1 is DFQATT, CDR2 SNEGSKA (reference sequence). About this clonotype itself: Its specificity is not known.

The TCR sequence derives from a woman aged 55-69 years in good health. J is TRBJ1-2 and V is TRBV20-1; D is ambiguous. The material sequenced was blood. The CDR3 nucleotides are TGCAGTGCTAGAAACGTATATGGCTACACCTTC. It translates to CSARNVYGYTF.